The present T cell receptor beta chain was sequenced within a study of blood T cell repertoires in COVID-19. About the research overall: Samples came from the United States, Italy and Spain, spanning acute and convalescent COVID-19. The cDNA or gDNA used as material had been derived from T cells, B-cell-depleted T cells, or PBMCs.

V shed 7 bases and J shed 2 bases, with 11 bases lying between them. This CDR3 is 13 amino acids long. Looked up from germline, CDR1 is SNHLY and CDR2 is FYNNEI. Sequencing used immunoSEQ multiplex PCR; TCRdb keeps in-frame clones, though not all of them. Among about 130,000 clones listed, about 80% were seen once. The clonotype comes from a woman aged 55-69 years with acute or convalescent COVID-19. The sample comprised peripheral blood. The V and J genes are TRBV2 and TRBJ2-5; the D gene is possibly TRBD1 (6 bases). The DNA of the CDR3 is TGTGCCAGCATTAGGGGGTATCAAGAGACCCAGTACTTC. It translates to CASIRGYQETQYF.